This T cell receptor (beta chain) comes out of a study of Ad26.COV2.S vaccination and SARS-CoV-2 variants. Study-wide findings and caveats: Quantification of TCR breadth and depth may have yielded underestimates of total T cell responses. Higher spike-specific TCR breadth was found in vaccine recipients than in placebo recipients.

Repertoires were generated with immunoSEQ multiplex PCR, while TCRdb's copy carries only in-frame clones and drops some. The profile covers around 94,000 clones, with around three quarters appearing a single time and roughly 17% taken by the ten largest. This CDR3 has 14 amino acids. The germline V gene encodes CDR1 SEHNR and CDR2 FQNEAQ (reference sequence). To note about this clone: Its specificity is unknown. The junction shows a germline mismatch at one end, possibly a read error.

Specimen: peripheral blood, collected after recovery from COVID-19. The receptor's source is a human donor who had recovered from COVID-19. The J gene is TRBJ2-2, the V gene TRBV7-9; 7 bases line up with TRBD1. CDR3 DNA: TGTGCCAGCAGTTTAGACAGGGCCCCCGGGGAGCTGTTTTTT. Amino acid sequence: CASSLDRAPGELFF.